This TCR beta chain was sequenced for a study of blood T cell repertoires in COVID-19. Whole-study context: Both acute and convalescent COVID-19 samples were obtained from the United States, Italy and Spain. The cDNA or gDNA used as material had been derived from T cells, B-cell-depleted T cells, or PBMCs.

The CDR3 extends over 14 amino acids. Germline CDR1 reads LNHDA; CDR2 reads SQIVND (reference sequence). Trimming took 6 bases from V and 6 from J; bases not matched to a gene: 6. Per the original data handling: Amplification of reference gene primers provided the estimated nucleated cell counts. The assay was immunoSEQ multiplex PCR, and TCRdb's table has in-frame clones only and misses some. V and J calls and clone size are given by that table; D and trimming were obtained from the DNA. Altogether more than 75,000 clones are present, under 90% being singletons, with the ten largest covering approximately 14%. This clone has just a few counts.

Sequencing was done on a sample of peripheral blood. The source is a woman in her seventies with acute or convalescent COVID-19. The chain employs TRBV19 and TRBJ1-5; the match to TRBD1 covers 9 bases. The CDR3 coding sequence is TGTGCCAGTAGGCAAACAGGGGGCGGTCAGCCCCAGCATTTT. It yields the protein CASRQTGGGQPQHF.